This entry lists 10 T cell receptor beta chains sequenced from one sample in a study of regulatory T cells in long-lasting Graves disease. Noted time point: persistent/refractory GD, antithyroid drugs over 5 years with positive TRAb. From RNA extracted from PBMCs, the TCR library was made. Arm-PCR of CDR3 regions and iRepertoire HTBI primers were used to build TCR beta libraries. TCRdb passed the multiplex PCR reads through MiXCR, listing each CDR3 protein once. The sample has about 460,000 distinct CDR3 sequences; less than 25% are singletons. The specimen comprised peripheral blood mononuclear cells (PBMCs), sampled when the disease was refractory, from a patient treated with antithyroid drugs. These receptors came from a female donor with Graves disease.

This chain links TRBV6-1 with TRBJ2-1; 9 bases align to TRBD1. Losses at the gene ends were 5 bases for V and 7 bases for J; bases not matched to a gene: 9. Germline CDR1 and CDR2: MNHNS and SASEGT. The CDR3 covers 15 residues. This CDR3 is CASSPGQGLGNEQFF. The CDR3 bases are TGTGCCAGCAGTCCCGGACAGGGGTTAGGGAATGAGCAGTTCTTC.

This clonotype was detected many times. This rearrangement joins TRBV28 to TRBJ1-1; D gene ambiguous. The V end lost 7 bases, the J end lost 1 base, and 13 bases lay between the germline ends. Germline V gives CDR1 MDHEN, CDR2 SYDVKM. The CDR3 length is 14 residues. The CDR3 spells CASIRSSGNTEAFF. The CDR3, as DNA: TGTGCCAGCATCCGGTCCTCGGGGAACACTGAAGCTTTCTTT.

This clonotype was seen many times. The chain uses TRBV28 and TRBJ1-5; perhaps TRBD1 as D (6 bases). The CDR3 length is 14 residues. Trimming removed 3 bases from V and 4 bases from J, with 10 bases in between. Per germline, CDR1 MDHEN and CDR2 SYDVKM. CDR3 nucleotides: TGTGCCAGCAGTTTTGGACAGACTAATCAGCCCCAGCATTTT. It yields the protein CASSFGQTNQPQHF.

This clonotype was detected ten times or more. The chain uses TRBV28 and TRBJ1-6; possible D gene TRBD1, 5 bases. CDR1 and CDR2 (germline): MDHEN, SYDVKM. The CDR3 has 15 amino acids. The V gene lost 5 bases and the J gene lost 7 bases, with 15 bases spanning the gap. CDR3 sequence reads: CASSPLGGRNSPLHF. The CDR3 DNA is TGTGCCAGCAGTCCTCTGGGGGGGAGGAATTCACCCCTCCACTTT. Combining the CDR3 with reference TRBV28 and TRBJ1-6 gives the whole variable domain DVKVTQSSRYLVKRTGEKVFLECVQDMDHENMFWYRQDPGLGLRLIYFSYDVKMKEKGDIPEGYSVSREKKERFSLILESASTNQTSMYLCASSPLGGRNSPLHFGNGTRLTVT.

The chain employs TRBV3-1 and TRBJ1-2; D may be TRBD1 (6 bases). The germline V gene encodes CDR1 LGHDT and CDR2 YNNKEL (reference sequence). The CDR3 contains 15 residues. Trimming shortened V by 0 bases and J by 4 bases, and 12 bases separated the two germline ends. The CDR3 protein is CASSQDQGRSYGYTF. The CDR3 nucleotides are TGTGCCAGCAGCCAAGATCAGGGGAGAAGCTATGGCTACACCTTC. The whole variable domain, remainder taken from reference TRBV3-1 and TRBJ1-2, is DTAVSQTPKYLVTQMGNDKSIKCEQNLGHDTMYWYKQDSKKFLKIMFSYNNKELIINETVPNRFSPKSPDKAHLNLHINSLELGDSAVYFCASSQDQGRSYGYTFGSGTRLTVV.

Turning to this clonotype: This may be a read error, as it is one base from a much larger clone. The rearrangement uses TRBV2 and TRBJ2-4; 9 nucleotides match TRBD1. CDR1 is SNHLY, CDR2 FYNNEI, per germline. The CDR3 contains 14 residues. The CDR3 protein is CVSSEQGALNIQYF. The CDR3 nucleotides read TGTGTCAGCAGCGAACAGGGGGCTTTGAACATTCAGTACTTC.

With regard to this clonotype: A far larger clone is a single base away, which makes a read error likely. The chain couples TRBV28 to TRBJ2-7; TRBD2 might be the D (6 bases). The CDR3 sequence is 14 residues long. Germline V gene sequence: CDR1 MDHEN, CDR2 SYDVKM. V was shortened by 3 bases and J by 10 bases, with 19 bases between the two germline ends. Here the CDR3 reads CASSFFNYGEAQYF. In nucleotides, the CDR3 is TGTGCCAGCAGTTTCTTCAACTATGGGGAGGCCCAGTACTTC.

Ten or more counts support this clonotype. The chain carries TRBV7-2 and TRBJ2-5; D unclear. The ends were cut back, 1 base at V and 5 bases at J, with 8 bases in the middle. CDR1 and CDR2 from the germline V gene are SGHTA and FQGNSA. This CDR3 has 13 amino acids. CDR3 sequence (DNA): TGTGCCAGCAGCTTAGGCGTGTGGGAGACCCAGTACTTC. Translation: CASSLGVWETQYF.

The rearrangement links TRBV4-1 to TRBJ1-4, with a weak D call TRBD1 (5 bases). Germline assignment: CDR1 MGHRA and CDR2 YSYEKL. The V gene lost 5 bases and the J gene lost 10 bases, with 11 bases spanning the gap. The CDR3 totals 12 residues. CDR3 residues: CASSKFGGKLFF. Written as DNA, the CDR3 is TGCGCCAGCAGCAAGTTTGGGGGAAAACTGTTTTTT.

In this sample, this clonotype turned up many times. The CDR3 spells CASSPSRGSTGELFF. CDR3 in DNA: TGTGCCAGCAGCCCTTCGCGGGGTAGCACCGGGGAGCTGTTTTTT. J is TRBJ2-2 and V is TRBV6-1, with D maybe TRBD2 (6 bases). Looked up from germline, CDR1 is MNHNS and CDR2 is SASEGT. Trimming shortened V by 6 bases and J by 4 bases, and 15 bases separated the two germline ends. This CDR3 contains 15 residues.